This T cell receptor beta chain emerged from a study of blood T cells in healthy people across ages. The CDR3 is made up of 14 amino acids. Germline V gene sequence: CDR1 SQVTM, CDR2 ANQGSEA. This clonotype was detected ten times or more. A junction end diverges from the germline sequence, so it may reflect a read error. Then a second PCR, running about 7 to 11 cycles, was carried out with a sample-barcoded 5' primer and a J-beta primer mix. Paired-end reads containing CDR3 totaled no fewer than 2.5 million for each sample. TCRdb called the 5' RACE reads again in MiXCR, with one record for every CDR3 protein. The sample shows about 700,000 distinct CDR3 sequences, about 30% of them seen only once.

The receptor comes from a woman of 80 years or more in good health. The V and J genes are TRBV29-1 and TRBJ2-7, with D possibly called TRBD1 or TRBD2 (5 bases each). Sequencing was carried out using blood. The CDR3: CSVEEGTGGYGQYF. The CDR3 DNA is TGCAGCGTTGAAGAGGGGACCGGCGGCTACGGGCAGTACTTC.